These 10 T cell receptor beta chains were sequenced from one sample in a study of Graves' ophthalmopathy and Graves' hyperthyroidism. Amplification targeted the TCR beta CDR3 regions, with RNA transcripts as the source material. First-round RT-PCR employed HTBI primers, with a second-round multiplex PCR after it. TCRdb recomputed calls from the multiplex PCR reads with MiXCR, one row per CDR3 protein. The sample consists of over a million distinct CDR3 sequences, roughly 35% of them appearing once. Material: peripheral blood or thyroid tissue (not recorded which). These receptors were taken from an adult man with Graves' hyperthyroidism.

In this sample, this clonotype turned up many times. The genes are TRBV20-1 and TRBJ1-2; D may be TRBD1 (5 bases). Trimming removed 5 bases from V and 4 bases from J, with 14 bases in between. Germline V gene data show CDR1 as DFQATT and CDR2 as SNEGSKA (reference sequence). CDR3 length: 13 residues. The DNA for the CDR3 is TGCAGTGCTCGCCGAACCGACAGCTATGGCTACACCTTC. Its translation: CSARRTDSYGYTF.

Concerning this clonotype: Germline and junction disagree at one end, which may indicate a read error. CDR3 region: CASSYSTDSGANVLTF. CDR3 in DNA: TGTGCCAGCAGTTACTCGACGGATTCTGGGGCCAACGTCCTGACTTTC. V is TRBV10-3 and J is TRBJ2-6; no definite D call. The germline V gene has CDR1 ENHRY and CDR2 SYGVKD. CDR3 length: 16 residues.

This chain uses TRBV3-1 with TRBJ1-6; D gene ambiguous. Germline CDR1 and CDR2: LGHDT and YNNKEL (reference sequence). The CDR3 totals 13 residues. Between the trimmed V and J ends, which lost 4 bases and 6 bases, there was a span of 7 bases. This chain's CDR3 is CASSPSLNSPLHF. CDR3 coding DNA: TGTGCCAGCAGCCCGTCGCTTAATTCACCCCTCCACTTT.

The chain joins TRBV9 to TRBJ2-5; D call uncertain. The CDR3 totals 13 residues. From germline, CDR1 is SGDLS and CDR2 YYNGEE. V was pared by 0 bases and J by 5 bases, with 8 bases between. CDR3 bases: TGTGCCAGCAGCGTAGACCCCCTGGAGACCCAGTACTTC. This translates into CASSVDPLETQYF.

This clonotype came up many times. V usage is TRBV5-4 and J usage is TRBJ2-5; D might be TRBD1 (6 bases). This CDR3 spans 13 amino acids. V was shortened by 6 bases and J by 3 bases, with 12 bases between the two germline ends. Germline-derived CDR1 and CDR2 are SGHNT and YYREEE (reference sequence). In DNA form, the CDR3 reads TGTGCCAGCAATGAACAGGGAAAAGAGACCCAGTACTTC. It yields the protein CASNEQGKETQYF.

This clonotype was seen a few times. The chain recombines TRBV2 with TRBJ1-3, with D tentatively TRBD1 (5 bases). The CDR3 contains 17 residues. The V end lost 7 bases, the J end lost 0 bases, and 19 bases lay between the germline ends. Germline-derived CDR1 and CDR2 are SNHLY and FYNNEI. The CDR3 DNA reads TGTGCCAGCACCCCACGGGCAGGGCCTATCTCTGGAAACACCATATATTTT. Amino acid sequence: CASTPRAGPISGNTIYF.

In this sample, this clonotype turned up a few times. This rearrangement joins TRBV6-5 to TRBJ2-7; D tentatively fits TRBD1 or TRBD2 (5 bases each). This CDR3 contains 15 residues. V lost 2 bases and J 5 bases, leaving 16 bases between the germline ends. CDR1 is MNHEY, CDR2 SVGAGI, per germline. The CDR3 DNA sequence: TGTGCCAGCAGTTACCGGGGCGAGCAAACTGACGAGCAGTACTTC. Protein sequence: CASSYRGEQTDEQYF.

This clonotype was observed at least ten times. The chain carries TRBV10-1 and TRBJ1-1; unclear D gene. V lost 0 bases and J 1 base, leaving 15 bases between the germline ends. The CDR3 extends over 17 amino acids. Germline lookup yields CDR1 WNHNN and CDR2 SYGVQD (reference sequence). CDR3 nucleotide sequence: TGCGCCAGCAGTGAGTCGTATGCCGTGGTAGGGAACACTGAAGCTTTCTTT. Protein sequence: CASSESYAVVGNTEAFF.

The rearrangement uses TRBV2 and TRBJ1-2, with 7 bases fitting TRBD1. The ends lost 6 bases at V and 7 bases at J; junction bases unmatched: 14. Germline assignment: CDR1 SNHLY and CDR2 FYNNEI. The CDR3 runs 15 residues. CDR3 sequence: CASRRNRDRSRGYTF. Here the CDR3 DNA reads TGTGCCAGCAGACGAAACCGGGACAGAAGTCGTGGCTACACCTTC.

The rearrangement joins TRBV12-3 or TRBV12-4 to TRBJ2-7, with D possibly being TRBD1 (6 bases). Deletions cut 6 bases from V and 1 base from J, with 13 bases between. The CDR3 covers 14 residues. This chain's CDR3 is CASRNTGKSYEQYF. CDR3 bases: TGTGCCAGCAGAAACACAGGGAAATCCTACGAGCAGTACTTC.